Here is one TCR beta chain with its context. These data come from a study of blood T cell repertoires in COVID-19. About the research overall: Sample material is recorded as cDNA or gDNA derived from T cells, B-cell-depleted T cells, or PBMCs.

The recovered donors of Cohort 3 showed two negative PCRs, clearance, or symptom resolution. Germline CDR1 and CDR2: SGHRS and YFSETQ. V was cut by 0 bases and J by 2 bases, with 14 bases left in between. The CDR3 spans 16 residues. Libraries were prepared by immunoSEQ multiplex PCR; TCRdb keeps only in-frame clonotypes and omits some of them. The sample carries over 150,000 clones, 75% to 90% recorded once. The sequenced sample consisted of PBMCs or T cells enriched from blood (not recorded which). The receptor's source is a man aged 35 to 55 who had recovered from COVID-19. The gene calls are TRBV5-1 and TRBJ2-5; TRBD2 is a possible D gene (5 bases). CDR3 loop: CASSLVAGSPQETQYF. The CDR3 DNA follows: TGCGCCAGCAGCTTGGTTGCGGGCAGCCCGCAAGAGACCCAGTACTTC.